What follows are 27 T cell receptor beta chains derived from one specimen sequenced in a study of blood T cells in healthy people across ages. Primers used in a second PCR of roughly 7 to 12 cycles were a sample-barcoded 5' primer and a J-beta primer mix. MiXCR, applied by TCRdb to the 5' RACE reads, yields one record per CDR3 protein. Found here are over a million distinct CDR3 sequences, under 30% of them singletons; the top ten hold around 0.75%. The sample was also reused in another study, on T cells of mothers and their children.

Sequenced: blood. The receptor set was obtained from a girl aged 2-10 years in good health.

The sample holds a few counts of this clonotype. The rearrangement uses TRBV27 and TRBJ2-5, with TRBD2 identical over 9 bases. CDR3 length: 15 amino acids. Germline lookup yields CDR1 MNHEY and CDR2 SMNVEV (reference sequence). The J segment lost 3 bases and the V segment lost 10 bases, leaving 12 bases of the junction unmatched. The CDR3 coding sequence is TGTGCCACCACAGCGGGGGGCAGGGGTAAAGAGACCCAGTACTTC. It yields the protein CATTAGGRGKETQYF.

Only a few counts were recorded for this clonotype. Germline and junction disagree at one end, which may indicate a read error. The chain uses TRBV7-2 and TRBJ2-5, with 10 bases identical to TRBD2. Germline V CDR1 and CDR2: SGHTA, FQGNSA. The CDR3 totals 14 residues. CDR3 coding DNA: TGTGCCAGCAGAGCGGGGGGGCGACAAGAGGCCCAGTACTTC. The encoded protein is CASRAGGRQEAQYF. The variable domain in full, completed from reference TRBV7-2 and TRBJ2-5, reads GAGVSQSPSNKVTEKGKDVELRCDPISGHTALYWYRQSLGQGLEFLIYFQGNSAPDKSGLPSDRFSAERTGGSVSTLTIQRTQQEDSAVYLCASRAGGRQEAQYFGPGTRLLVL.

The chain has TRBV9 and TRBJ2-5, with D maybe TRBD2 (6 bases). The germline gives CDR1 SGDLS, CDR2 YYNGEE. V lost 10 bases, J lost 11 bases, and 36 bases lay in between. There are 17 residues in the CDR3. The chain's CDR3 is CAGSKEGIRRRAGEQYF. CDR3 coding DNA: TGTGCCGGATCAAAGGAGGGTATTCGGCGGAGGGCCGGGGAGCAGTACTTC.

V gene TRBV11-2 combines with J gene TRBJ2-7; 9 nucleotides match TRBD1. Germline CDR1 is SGHAT and CDR2 is FQNNGV. V trimming: 5 bases; J trimming: 2 bases; junction bases outside the gene matches: 7. This CDR3 region has 15 residues. The DNA of the CDR3 is TGTGCCAGCAGCGTTGGAGGGACAGGGACCTACGAGCAGTACTTC. This codes for CASSVGGTGTYEQYF.

This chain joins TRBV20-1 and TRBJ2-1, with D tentatively TRBD2 (5 bases). The CDR3 has 15 amino acids. Trimming stripped 5 bases from V and 5 bases from J, with 19 bases between. Germline assignment: CDR1 DFQATT and CDR2 SNEGSKA (reference sequence). The CDR3 DNA reads as TGCAGTGCTCCCCGTGGTCCAGAGGGCCACAATGAGCAGTTCTTC. Translating gives CSAPRGPEGHNEQFF.

The V gene is TRBV11-2, the J gene TRBJ1-2, with 7 positions matching TRBD1. Germline V gene lookup returns CDR1 SGHAT and CDR2 FQNNGV. The CDR3 consists of 14 residues. Unmatched junction bases numbered 6, after V lost 4 bases and J lost 4 bases. CDR3 sequence (DNA): TGTGCCAGCAGCTCGAAAGACAGGGCCTATGGCTACACCTTC. The encoded protein is CASSSKDRAYGYTF.

The chain is built from TRBV29-1 and TRBJ2-5; D call uncertain. The DNA end lines up better with TRBJ2-7; the J call may be wrong. CDR1 is SQVTM, CDR2 ANQGSEA, per germline. This CDR3 has 13 residues. Written as DNA, the CDR3 is TGCAGCGTTGAGTTGAAAGGGAACTACGAGCAGTACTTC. Protein product: CSVELKGNYEQYF.

About this clonotype: A junction boundary mismatches the germline segment, possibly from a read error. V is TRBV11-3 and J is TRBJ1-1; TRBD1 might be the D (6 bases). CDR1 SGHNT and CDR2 YENEEA come from the germline V gene. The CDR3 extends over 15 amino acids. CDR3 sequence reads: CASSFTGQMNTEAFF. The CDR3, as DNA: TGTGCCAGCAGCTTCACAGGGCAGATGAACACTGAGGCTTTCTTT.

This clonotype was observed a few times. The chain couples TRBV15 to TRBJ2-4, with 9 bases identical to TRBD1. The CDR3 is made up of 17 amino acids. V shed 1 base and J 1 base; nucleotides not matched to a gene: 5. From germline, CDR1 is LNHNV and CDR2 YYDKDF (reference sequence). The CDR3 here is CATSRGDRVGAKNIQYF. The CDR3 bases are TGTGCCACCAGCAGAGGGGACAGGGTCGGGGCCAAAAACATTCAGTACTTC.

This clonotype was detected a few times. The chain couples TRBV7-2 to TRBJ2-5; D gene uncertain. Looked up from germline, CDR1 is SGHTA and CDR2 is FQGNSA. This CDR3 comprises 15 residues. V was cut by 5 bases and J by 5 bases, with 18 bases left in between. The CDR3 DNA follows: TGTGCCAGCAGCACTATGACTGGTCATCAGGAGACCCAGTACTTC. As protein: CASSTMTGHQETQYF.

The chain links TRBV5-1 to TRBJ2-3, with TRBD1 matching over 8 bases. Trimming at V came to 3 bases and at J to 2 bases, leaving 11 bases not matched to a gene. The germline gives CDR1 SGHRS, CDR2 YFSETQ. There are 17 residues in the CDR3. CDR3: CASSWGPQGAVTDTQYF. The CDR3 DNA sequence: TGCGCCAGCAGCTGGGGTCCCCAGGGGGCCGTCACAGATACGCAGTATTTT. Supplemented by reference TRBV5-1 and TRBJ2-3, the full variable domain reads KAGVTQTPRYLIKTRGQQVTLSCSPISGHRSVSWYQQTPGQGLQFLFEYFSETQRNKGNFPGRFSGRQFSNSRSEMNVSTLELGDSALYLCASSWGPQGAVTDTQYFGPGTRLTVL.

This clonotype has a handful of counts. The CDR3 sequence: CASRGSQVVGKLFF. DNA of the CDR3: TGTGCCAGCAGGGGAAGCCAGGTTGTTGGAAAACTGTTTTTT. The chain employs TRBV2 and TRBJ1-4, with no clear D. The CDR3 is 14 residues long. The V end lost 6 bases, the J end lost 10 bases, and 18 bases lay between the germline ends. Germline V CDR1 and CDR2: SNHLY, FYNNEI.

The V gene is TRBV7-9, the J gene TRBJ1-2; D might be TRBD1 (5 bases). This CDR3 spans 14 amino acids. Trimming pared 5 bases from V and 8 bases from J, leaving 18 bases between. Germline V gives CDR1 SEHNR, CDR2 FQNEAQ (reference sequence). The CDR3 DNA is TGTGCCAGCAGCCAATCAGGGTCCATGGTAGGCTACACCTTC. Translating it yields CASSQSGSMVGYTF.

This clonotype was recorded at least ten times. CDR3 residues: CASSSHGKGTQYF. For the CDR3, the DNA is TGTGCCAGCAGCTCCCATGGAAAGGGTACGCAGTATTTT. This chain connects TRBV7-3 to TRBJ2-3; unclear D gene. CDR1 and CDR2 (germline): SGHTA, FQGTGA. This CDR3 comprises 13 residues. V dropped 4 bases and J dropped 8 bases, with 13 bases sitting between them.

This clonotype was counted a few times. The chain employs TRBV3-1 and TRBJ1-2; no firm D call. Trimming cost V 2 bases and J 8 bases, with 15 bases left between them. The CDR3 spans 14 residues. Germline V gene sequence: CDR1 LGHDT, CDR2 YNNKEL (reference sequence). The CDR3 DNA is TGTGCCAGCAGCCAAATCGGACTCCTGCCCGGCTACACCTTC. Amino acid sequence: CASSQIGLLPGYTF.

The genes are TRBV29-1 and TRBJ2-5; TRBD1 matches 7 bases. The J call is doubtful: the DNA matches TRBJ2-7 better. The CDR3 has 14 residues. Germline V gene lookup returns CDR1 SQVTM and CDR2 ANQGSEA. CDR3 sequence reads: CSVGGSGQSYEQYF. The CDR3 DNA follows: TGCAGCGTTGGGGGATCGGGACAGTCCTACGAGCAGTACTTC.

The rearrangement uses TRBV5-1 and TRBJ2-1; 7 nucleotides match TRBD2. This CDR3 spans 15 amino acids. V trimming: 5 bases; J trimming: 5 bases; junction bases outside the gene matches: 10. Germline-derived CDR1 and CDR2 are SGHRS and YFSETQ. CDR3 DNA sequence: TGCGCCAGCAGTCCCAGCGGGATACCTGACAATGAGCAGTTCTTC. Its translation: CASSPSGIPDNEQFF.

This chain links TRBV29-1 with TRBJ2-5; D is undetermined. The DNA end is more similar to TRBJ2-1, so the J call may be wrong. Per the germline V gene, CDR1 is SQVTM and CDR2 is ANQGSEA. The CDR3 contains 12 residues. The CDR3 region is CSVDGLDNEQFF. The CDR3 nucleotides read TGCAGCGTTGATGGATTAGACAATGAGCAGTTCTTC.

The chain uses TRBV27 and TRBJ2-7, with 9 bases identical to TRBD1. CDR3 length equals 16 residues. The junction had 13 bases not matched to a gene; V was cut back by 5 bases and J by 5 bases. The germline V gene encodes CDR1 MNHEY and CDR2 SMNVEV (reference sequence). The CDR3 is CASSQRRDRAGHEQYF. The CDR3 nucleotides read TGTGCCAGCAGTCAAAGACGGGACAGGGCGGGGCACGAGCAGTACTTC.

This clonotype was seen a few times. Sequence at one end of the junction differs from germline and may be a read error. This chain connects TRBV5-1 to TRBJ1-1; D uncertain. In germline, CDR1 is SGHRS, CDR2 YFSETQ. The CDR3 covers 12 residues. The CDR3 spells CASSLDRGEAFF. CDR3 in DNA: TGTGCCAGCAGCTTAGATCGAGGTGAAGCTTTCTTT.

This chain connects TRBV12-3 or TRBV12-4 to TRBJ2-2, with D perhaps matching TRBD1 (5 bases). The V gene lost 5 bases and the J gene lost 0 bases, with 13 bases spanning the gap. The CDR3 is 16 residues long. CDR3 loop: CASSDQGGPNTGELFF. CDR3 bases: TGTGCCAGCAGTGATCAGGGCGGACCGAACACCGGGGAGCTGTTTTTT.

This clonotype turned up a few times. V is TRBV7-2 and J is TRBJ1-2; unclear D gene. The V gene's germline CDR1 is SGHTA and CDR2 FQGNSA. This CDR3 has 12 amino acids. Trimming cost V 3 bases and J 5 bases, with 7 bases left between them. Here the CDR3 reads CASSFSRYGYTF. Written as DNA, the CDR3 is TGTGCCAGCAGCTTTTCCCGGTATGGCTACACCTTC.

This clonotype appeared many times. The chain couples TRBV5-5 to TRBJ2-5; either TRBD1 or TRBD2 may supply D (5 bases each). The CDR3 consists of 14 residues. Germline V CDR1 and CDR2: SGHKS, YYEKEE (reference sequence). V lost 3 bases and J 1 base, leaving 10 bases between the germline ends. CDR3 sequence (DNA): TGTGCCAGCAGCTCCCAGGGAGTCCAAGAGACCCAGTACTTC. Its protein product is CASSSQGVQETQYF.

The chain links TRBV6-2 or TRBV6-3 to TRBJ2-5; possibly TRBD2 for D (5 bases). The CDR3 has 16 amino acids. Germline V CDR1 and CDR2: MNHEY, SVGEGT. Trimming cost V 4 bases and J 3 bases, with 18 bases left between them. Here the CDR3 DNA reads TGTGCCAGCAGTTCGAGGCAGGTGGGGAGAAAAGAGACCCAGTACTTC. Its translation is CASSSRQVGRKETQYF.

The chain combines TRBV12-3 or TRBV12-4 with TRBJ1-1, with no clear D. Trimming removed 6 bases from V and 10 bases from J, with 12 bases in between. CDR3 length: 11 amino acids. CDR3 protein: CASSSFRVAFF. CDR3 DNA sequence: TGTGCCAGCAGCTCCTTTAGGGTAGCTTTCTTT.

This clonotype was seen a few times. This chain uses TRBV20-1 with TRBJ2-5; 8 bases agree with TRBD2. Germline CDR1 is DFQATT and CDR2 is SNEGSKA (reference sequence). With V trimmed by 6 bases and J by 5 bases, 11 bases remained unmatched. CDR3 size: 14 residues. CDR3 bases: TGCAGTGCGCAACCCGGGGGGGCGCGGGAGACCCAGTACTTC. It codes for CSAQPGGARETQYF.

This clonotype was picked up a small number of times. The J gene is TRBJ2-1, the V gene TRBV20-1, with D unresolved. From germline, CDR1 is DFQATT and CDR2 SNEGSKA (reference sequence). Deletions cut 6 bases from V and 4 bases from J, with 13 bases between. This CDR3 contains 13 residues. The CDR3 DNA reads as TGCAGTGCAATGCAGGTCCTTTACAATGAGCAGTTCTTC. This sequence encodes CSAMQVLYNEQFF.